The rows below give T cell receptor beta chains drawn from one sample of a study of regulatory T cells in long-lasting Graves disease. MiXCR was run by TCRdb on the multiplex PCR reads, yielding one entry per CDR3 protein. The repertoire includes roughly 450,000 distinct CDR3 sequences, 23% of them detected once, and about a quarter sits in the top ten. The sequenced sample was peripheral blood mononuclear cells (PBMCs), obtained when the disease was refractory, from a patient treated with antithyroid drugs. The origin of the receptors is a female donor with Graves disease. The CDR3 runs from the conserved cysteine through the conserved F or W. Each record gives: V gene, CDR3 protein.

V gene: TRBV7-2; CDR3 protein: CASNLVGQGSGNTIYF
V gene: TRBV7-2; CDR3 protein: CAKGTGNEQFF
V gene: TRBV7-9; CDR3 protein: CATEQGNYGYTF
V gene: TRBV6-1; CDR3 protein: CASSEREHTEAFF
V gene: TRBV6-2/TRBV6-3; CDR3 protein: CASRPGAVLYEQYF
V gene: TRBV7-3; CDR3 protein: CASSPLEDRELFF
V gene: TRBV7-3; CDR3 protein: CASSEQGLPEAFF
V gene: TRBV7-6; CDR3 protein: CASSAESTFGGNTIYF
V gene: TRBV12-3/TRBV12-4; CDR3 protein: CASTQRREGVGELFF
V gene: TRBV27; CDR3 protein: CASSFVRGQGPLRETQYF
V gene: TRBV6-1; CDR3 protein: CASSGVSGANVLTF
V gene: TRBV6-1; CDR3 protein: CASSEFLAGKYSYEQYF
V gene: TRBV12-3/TRBV12-4; CDR3 protein: CASRTTGETEAFF
V gene: TRBV7-2; CDR3 protein: CASSPNPRAPEAFF
V gene: TRBV5-5; CDR3 protein: CASSYSGDRANTGELFF
V gene: TRBV6-5; CDR3 protein: CASSYSSNYGYTF
V gene: TRBV7-2; CDR3 protein: CASSWHGTGGNTMYF
V gene: TRBV28; CDR3 protein: CASSPGQTNQPQHF
V gene: TRBV18; CDR3 protein: CASSAKQGSTEAFF
V gene: TRBV29-1; CDR3 protein: CSGATEPYYGYTF
V gene: TRBV7-8; CDR3 protein: CASSLGGKTPNTEAFF
V gene: TRBV29-1; CDR3 protein: CSVEERGGPYEQYF
V gene: TRBV5-1; CDR3 protein: CASSPSVSYEQYF
V gene: TRBV30; CDR3 protein: CAWSAAGNTGELFF
V gene: TRBV7-9; CDR3 protein: CASSPLPSHDEAFF
V gene: TRBV7-8; CDR3 protein: CASSFSRTGGYEQYF
V gene: TRBV7-3; CDR3 protein: CASRQGLSYEQYF
V gene: TRBV18; CDR3 protein: CASSPFTGLTEAFF
V gene: TRBV12-3/TRBV12-4; CDR3 protein: CASKMDRSNYGYTF
V gene: TRBV6-2/TRBV6-3; CDR3 protein: CASSYSRGGAGELFF
V gene: TRBV6-1; CDR3 protein: CASSRDGDTDTQYF
V gene: TRBV2; CDR3 protein: CARGGSGANVLTF
V gene: TRBV13; CDR3 protein: CASSFVLETQYF
V gene: TRBV2; CDR3 protein: CASRHRTLGLPGYEQYF
V gene: TRBV7-3; CDR3 protein: CASSSDSEAPGELFF
V gene: TRBV6-4; CDR3 protein: CATSPGEPYEQYF
V gene: TRBV6-1; CDR3 protein: CASRTGMNTEAFF
V gene: TRBV4-1; CDR3 protein: CASSQEKGFIAEAFF
V gene: TRBV2; CDR3 protein: CASSQGGTGELFF
V gene: TRBV28; CDR3 protein: CASSLNGPNYGYTF
V gene: TRBV20-1; CDR3 protein: CSASASGGRSDAFF
V gene: TRBV6-2/TRBV6-3; CDR3 protein: CASGPTGELFF
V gene: TRBV27; CDR3 protein: CASSSLTTGAGTGELFF
V gene: TRBV29-1; CDR3 protein: CSVIAGDGVYEQYF
V gene: TRBV6-1; CDR3 protein: CASSEAGMRGYTF
V gene: TRBV6-5; CDR3 protein: CASSYNGRELPETQYF
V gene: TRBV19; CDR3 protein: CASSMDRPSDGYTF
V gene: TRBV20-1; CDR3 protein: CSATPQGARHEKLFF
V gene: TRBV7-3; CDR3 protein: CASSSSGGNSPLHF
V gene: TRBV5-1; CDR3 protein: CASSFRDPTRAGANVLTF
V gene: TRBV14; CDR3 protein: CASSQSRQSEQYF
V gene: TRBV28; CDR3 protein: CASSLGPGGRNEQFF
V gene: TRBV6-1; CDR3 protein: CASSRMDYQETQYF